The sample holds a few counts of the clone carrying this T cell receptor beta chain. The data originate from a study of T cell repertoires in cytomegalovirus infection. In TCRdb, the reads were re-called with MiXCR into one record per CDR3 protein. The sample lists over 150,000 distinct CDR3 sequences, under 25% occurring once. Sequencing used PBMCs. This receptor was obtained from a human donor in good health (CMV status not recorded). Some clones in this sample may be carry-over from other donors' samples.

The CDR3 sequence: CSASAGINEKLFF. The CDR3, as DNA: TGCAGTGCTAGTGCAGGGATTAATGAAAAACTGTTTTTT. V is TRBV20-1 and J is TRBJ1-4, with D perhaps matching TRBD1 (5 bases). Trimming removed 3 bases at V and 4 bases at J, with 9 bases between. This CDR3 is built from 13 residues. Germline CDR1 DFQATT, CDR2 SNEGSKA (reference sequence).